The 14 T cell receptor beta chains below were found in one sample sequenced in a study of naive and memory T cell subsets. Both TRBC1 and TRBC2 were covered by a beta constant-region primer of two equimolar oligonucleotides. TCRdb reprocessed the UMI-ligation and nested PCR reads with MiXCR, giving one entry per CDR3 protein. The profile shows about 21,000 distinct CDR3 sequences, about 10% of them singletons. Sequenced material: central memory CD8+ T cells from blood. These receptors were taken from a human donor in good health.

This clonotype was seen a few times. The chain's CDR3 is CSVEDRGNGRVQNIQYF. CDR3 nucleotides: TGCAGCGTTGAAGATCGTGGGAACGGCCGGGTCCAAAACATTCAGTACTTC. This chain links TRBV29-1 with TRBJ2-4; D is ambiguous. The CDR3 has 17 residues. Germline CDR1 SQVTM, CDR2 ANQGSEA. V gave up 0 bases and J gave up 5 bases, with 20 bases separating them.

In its sample, this clonotype ranks as medium-sized. CDR3 loop: CASSETGTDSYEQYF. In nucleotides, the CDR3 is TGTGCCAGCAGCGAAACCGGGACTGACTCCTACGAGCAGTACTTC. This sequence joins TRBV9 and TRBJ2-7, with D possibly matching TRBD2 (6 bases). Germline CDR1 SGDLS, CDR2 YYNGEE. The CDR3 runs 15 residues. Trimming stripped 3 bases from V and 0 bases from J, with 13 bases between.

This clonotype was counted only a few times. The V gene is TRBV4-1, the J gene TRBJ1-1; D gene uncertain. CDR3 length: 11 residues. The V end lost 0 bases, the J end lost 11 bases, and 7 bases lay between the germline ends. CDR1 is MGHRA, CDR2 YSYEKL, per germline. The CDR3 DNA reads as TGCGCCAGCAGCCAAGACAGAGATGCTTTCTTT. Translating it yields CASSQDRDAFF.

By sample share, this clonotype is medium-sized. V gene TRBV4-1 combines with J gene TRBJ2-7, with 7 bases that match TRBD1. CDR3 length: 15 residues. Unmatched junction bases numbered 5, after V lost 0 bases and J lost 3 bases. Per the germline V gene, CDR1 is MGHRA and CDR2 is YSYEKL. Here the CDR3 DNA reads TGCGCCAGCAGCCAAGAGACAGGGCTTTACTACGAGCAGTACTTC. This translates into CASSQETGLYYEQYF.

The table lists this clonotype with a few counts. The genes are TRBV3-1 and TRBJ1-6; 11 positions match TRBD1. V lost 6 bases and J lost 2; bases outside the gene matches: 6. Germline V CDR1 and CDR2: LGHDT, YNNKEL (reference sequence). The CDR3 loop spans 17 amino acids. CDR3 loop: CASRGGQGEPYNSPLHF. In nucleotides, the CDR3 is TGTGCCAGCAGGGGGGGACAGGGGGAACCCTATAATTCACCCCTCCACTTT. The whole variable domain, remainder taken from reference TRBV3-1 and TRBJ1-6, is DTAVSQTPKYLVTQMGNDKSIKCEQNLGHDTMYWYKQDSKKFLKIMFSYNNKELIINETVPNRFSPKSPDKAHLNLHINSLELGDSAVYFCASRGGQGEPYNSPLHFGNGTRLTVT.

The V gene is TRBV24-1, the J gene TRBJ2-1; D is possibly TRBD2 (6 bases). The V end was cut by 0 bases, the J end by 3 bases, with 11 bases between. The CDR3 contains 16 residues. CDR1 is KGHDR, CDR2 SFDVKD, per germline. The DNA for the CDR3 is TGTGCCACCAGTGATTTGGGCGGGGAGCTCTACAATGAGCAGTTCTTC. It is translated as CATSDLGGELYNEQFF.

This clonotype came up many times. V gene TRBV7-2 combines with J gene TRBJ2-5, with 11 bases matching TRBD1. CDR3 length equals 21 residues. V dropped 2 bases and J dropped 1; count of bases not matched to a gene: 18. Per the germline V gene, CDR1 is SGHTA and CDR2 is FQGNSA. CDR3 DNA sequence: TGTGCCAGCAGCTTACCCGGACAGGGGGCGGGGGTTCCCCTCAGCCAAGAGACCCAGTACTTC. Its protein is CASSLPGQGAGVPLSQETQYF.

This clonotype was picked up many times. This chain joins TRBV7-9 and TRBJ1-6; D ambiguous. Per the germline V gene, CDR1 is SEHNR and CDR2 is FQNEAQ (reference sequence). The V end lost 3 bases, the J end lost 5 bases, and 11 bases lay between the germline ends. The CDR3 is 15 residues long. CDR3 region: CASSFDGGNNSPLHF. The CDR3 DNA reads TGTGCCAGCAGCTTTGACGGTGGAAATAATTCACCCCTCCACTTT.

This clonotype is medium-sized. The chain combines TRBV24-1 with TRBJ2-1; 9 positions agree with TRBD1. The CDR3 extends over 17 amino acids. V was clipped by 1 base and J by 0 bases; unmatched bases: 3. CDR1 is KGHDR and CDR2 is SFDVKD in the germline V gene. CDR3 residues: CATSDFRTGDSYNEQFF. For the CDR3, the DNA is TGTGCCACCAGTGATTTCAGGACAGGGGACTCCTACAATGAGCAGTTCTTC.

At least ten counts were recorded for this clonotype. The genes are TRBV15 and TRBJ2-7, with 7 bases lining up with TRBD1. Per germline, CDR1 LNHNV and CDR2 YYDKDF (reference sequence). The V and J ends lost 1 base and 2 bases, in that order; junction bases with no gene match: 2. The CDR3 is 14 amino acids. In DNA, the CDR3 is TGTGCCACCAGCAGAGGGACAGGTCCCTACGAGCAGTACTTC. Its protein is CATSRGTGPYEQYF.

The V call is TRBV2, the J call TRBJ2-2; 12 bases fit TRBD2. V shed 7 bases, J shed 1 base, and the junction held 7 bases outside the gene matches. The CDR3 length is 17 residues. CDR1 is SNHLY, CDR2 FYNNEI, per germline. CDR3 in amino acids: CASTTLAGGENTGELFF. The CDR3 DNA reads as TGTGCCAGCACTACACTAGCGGGAGGCGAGAACACCGGGGAGCTGTTTTTT.

The chain is built from TRBV20-1 and TRBJ2-1, with 12 bases that match TRBD2. The V gene end was trimmed by 6 bases and the J gene end by 7 bases; junction bases not matched to a gene: 10. The germline V gene has CDR1 DFQATT and CDR2 SNEGSKA (reference sequence). The CDR3 consists of 15 residues. CDR3 residues: CSAPSGTSGSNEQFF. CDR3 nucleotide sequence: TGCAGTGCCCCCTCCGGGACTAGCGGGTCAAATGAGCAGTTCTTC.

The chain links TRBV19 to TRBJ2-7; no clear D gene. The CDR3 runs 13 residues. V dropped 2 bases and J dropped 6 bases, with 11 bases sitting between them. Germline CDR1 reads LNHDA; CDR2 reads SQIVND (reference sequence). CDR3 in DNA: TGTGCCAGTAGTATACGGTCCTCCGTCGAGCAGTACTTC. Protein sequence: CASSIRSSVEQYF.

The chain joins TRBV20-1 to TRBJ2-3; D not certain. V dropped 5 bases and J dropped 0 bases, with 24 bases sitting between them. In germline, CDR1 is DFQATT, CDR2 SNEGSKA (reference sequence). This CDR3 has 18 residues. The CDR3 nucleotides read TGCAGTGCTGAGGAGCCAACCAGAGTTCAATCTAGCACAGATACGCAGTATTTT. Amino acid sequence: CSAEEPTRVQSSTDTQYF.